This paragraph covers one T cell receptor (beta chain) sequence. This entry is derived from a study of T cell changes during pregnancy in multiple sclerosis. Libraries were prepared by immunoSEQ multiplex PCR; TCRdb keeps only in-frame clonotypes and omits some of them. In the table there are approximately 60,000 clones, more than 85% of which are singletons. V gave up 3 bases and J gave up 5 bases, with 11 bases separating them. Germline V gene data show CDR1 as LGHNA and CDR2 as YSLEER. The CDR3 totals 13 residues. The chain links TRBV4-3 to TRBJ2-7; D uncertain. This sequence originates from a female donor with multiple sclerosis, enrolled in a pregnancy study. Sequencing used peripheral blood, obtained before pregnancy. CDR3 in amino acids: CASSQIVTDEQYF. The CDR3 DNA reads as TGCGCCAGCAGCCAGATAGTCACGGACGAGCAGTACTTC.